This T cell receptor beta chain emerged from a study of shared clonotypes between healthy human individuals. Study-level information: Three plates each covered CD4 naive and memory; CD8 naive two, CD8 memory one.

Negatively enriched CD4+ T cells were divided by CD45RA into naive and memory. This clone turned up a few times. Genomic DNA belonging to each subset was distributed in equal measure over several immunoSEQ plates. Some clones are missing from TCRdb's copy, which holds only in-frame ones; the method was immunoSEQ multiplex PCR. The table records approximately 720,000 clones, around 72% of them present only once. The CDR3 length is 16 residues. J lost 5 bases, V lost 0 bases, and 7 bases had no gene match. Germline V gene data show CDR1 as SGDLS and CDR2 as YYNGEE. This clonotype was obtained from a woman aged 30 to 39 in good health. The sequencing input was memory CD4+ T cells sorted from blood. Subset described: CD45RA-negative fraction. The chain recombines TRBV9 with TRBJ2-3; 9 nucleotides align to TRBD2. The CDR3 loop reads CASSVGAGGPKDTQYF. Here the CDR3 DNA reads TGTGCCAGCAGCGTAGGTGCGGGAGGGCCTAAAGATACGCAGTATTTT.